This is a list of T cell receptor beta chains from one sample in a study of CXCR3-negative and CXCR3-positive naive CD8 T cells. No DNA is given; TCRdb re-called the 5' RACE reads and lists each CDR3 protein once. Here the sample table reports approximately 5,800 distinct CDR3 sequences. Material: naive CXCR3+ CD8+ T cells from blood. The receptors originated from a human donor in good health. Some clones in this sample may be carry-over from other donors' samples. Each CDR3 is given with its conserved first and last residue. A row's size may be missing; if present it is once, few, many or a size class.

clone size	V gene	J gene	CDR3 protein
medium-sized	TRBV2	TRBJ2-7	CASSVSGGGYEQYF
NA	TRBV27	TRBJ2-5	CASSSTVQETQYF
NA	TRBV4-3	TRBJ2-5	CASSHEIGQETQYF
NA	TRBV4-3	TRBJ2-5	CASSQARGGQETQYF
NA	TRBV7-9	TRBJ2-2	CASSSAGAGELFF
NA	TRBV4-1	TRBJ2-7	CASSQDWRGAPYEQYF
medium-sized	TRBV28	TRBJ2-7	CASFPLAGRALTYEQYF
medium-sized	TRBV29-1	TRBJ1-5	CSVSQGVGNQPQHF
NA	TRBV4-1	TRBJ2-1	CASSPAGRGTDEQFF
NA	TRBV9	TRBJ2-7	CASSVASVAYEQYF
NA	TRBV6-2/TRBV6-3	TRBJ2-7	CASSYSRVYEQYF
NA	TRBV3-1	TRBJ1-4	CASSQHLDAGEKLFF
NA	TRBV21-1	TRBJ2-7	CASSKGRNETYEQYF
NA	TRBV2	TRBJ2-2	CASRDRAGVNTGELFF
medium-sized	TRBV28	TRBJ2-2	CASNPGRNTGELFF
NA	TRBV7-6	TRBJ2-1	CASSFSGGADEQFF
medium-sized	TRBV28	TRBJ2-4	CASSELGGAKNIQYF
medium-sized	TRBV5-1	TRBJ2-1	CASSINLRGSYNEQFF
NA	TRBV4-1	TRBJ2-1	CASSQDFQREYYNEQFF
NA	TRBV29-1	TRBJ1-1	CSVYMNTEAFF
NA	TRBV15	TRBJ2-7	CATSVGRTGSYEQYF
medium-sized	TRBV10-3	TRBJ2-7	CAISEDRGYEQYF
NA	TRBV25-1	TRBJ2-7	CASSPGTGETEQYF
medium-sized	TRBV29-1	TRBJ2-2	CSVGPTDRSGELFF
NA	TRBV7-8	TRBJ2-7	CASSLKAGQNPYEQYF
medium-sized	TRBV15	TRBJ2-2	CATSRDSSGVTGELFF
NA	TRBV19	TRBJ2-7	CATNIAGGPHEQYF
NA	TRBV30	TRBJ2-2	CAAHLAANTGELFF
medium-sized	TRBV11-2	TRBJ2-3	CASSSYDPPYTDTQYF
NA	TRBV7-2	TRBJ2-1	CASSFPSSYNEQFF
NA	TRBV29-1	TRBJ2-1	CSVIFDNEQFF
NA	TRBV7-9	TRBJ2-7	CASSFRSGSYEQYF
NA	TRBV12-3/TRBV12-4	TRBJ2-4	CASSPRLGQNIQYF
NA	TRBV11-2	TRBJ1-2	CASSPGIGWIYGYTF
medium-sized	TRBV11-2	TRBJ2-7	CASRKPGQGSYEQYF
medium-sized	TRBV4-3	TRBJ2-1	CASSPRLAGTYNEQFF
medium-sized	TRBV7-8	TRBJ2-5	CASSSTIAGGPQETQYF
medium-sized	TRBV29-1	TRBJ2-2	CSVPGTVGGELFF
medium-sized	TRBV7-9	TRBJ1-1	CASSLVGQGAYTEAFF
medium-sized	TRBV5-5	TRBJ2-3	CASSFAAGLAGAGTDTQYF
medium-sized	TRBV2	TRBJ2-1	CASSLMRGAYNEQFF
NA	TRBV27	TRBJ1-1	CASSWGAHTEAFF
NA	TRBV6-2/TRBV6-3	TRBJ2-1	CASSLTLASSSYNEQFF
NA	TRBV6-5	TRBJ2-3	CASSYDGTDSTDTQYF
NA	TRBV2	TRBJ2-1	CASSVAENYNEQFF
medium-sized	TRBV4-3	TRBJ2-7	CASSQTGVGEQYF
NA	TRBV2	TRBJ2-1	CASSAWREYFYNEQFF
medium-sized	TRBV5-5	TRBJ2-5	CASIPAVVQETQYF
medium-sized	TRBV9	TRBJ2-1	CASSVEPRVDEQFF
medium-sized	TRBV4-1	TRBJ2-5	CASSQDPGSQETQYF
NA	TRBV29-1	TRBJ1-2	CSARSFSSDRVDYGYTF
medium-sized	TRBV29-1	TRBJ2-7	CSVGKGPYEQYF
medium-sized	TRBV29-1	TRBJ1-2	CSVPEVVGWDHGYTF
NA	TRBV5-1	TRBJ2-3	CASSLRDRSTDTQYF
NA	TRBV19	TRBJ2-5	CASSTSLAATLYF